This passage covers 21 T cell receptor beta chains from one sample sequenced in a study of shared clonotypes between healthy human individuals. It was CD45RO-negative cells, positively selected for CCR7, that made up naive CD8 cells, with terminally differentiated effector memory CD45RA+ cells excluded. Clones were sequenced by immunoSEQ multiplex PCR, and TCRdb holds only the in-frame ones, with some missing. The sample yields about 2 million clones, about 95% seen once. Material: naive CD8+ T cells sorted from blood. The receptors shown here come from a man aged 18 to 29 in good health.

The CDR3 region has the DNA TGTGCCAGCAGCTTAGTTACCAGGGCTTCGGCCGGGGAGCTGTTTTTT. As protein: CASSLVTRASAGELFF. V usage is TRBV7-6 and J usage is TRBJ2-2; TRBD1 might be the D (5 bases). Trimming removed 1 base from V and 6 bases from J, with 15 bases in between. Per germline, CDR1 SGHVS and CDR2 FNYEAQ. This CDR3 region has 16 residues.

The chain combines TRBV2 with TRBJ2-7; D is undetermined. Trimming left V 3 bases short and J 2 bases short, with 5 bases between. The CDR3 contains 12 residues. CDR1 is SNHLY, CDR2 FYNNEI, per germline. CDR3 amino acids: CASSEYTYEQYF. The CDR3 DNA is TGTGCCAGCAGTGAGTATACCTACGAGCAGTACTTC.

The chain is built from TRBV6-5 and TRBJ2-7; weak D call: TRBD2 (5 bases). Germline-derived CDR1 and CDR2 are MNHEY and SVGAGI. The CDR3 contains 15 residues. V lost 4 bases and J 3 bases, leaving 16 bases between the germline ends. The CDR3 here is CASSLGAEGDYEQYF. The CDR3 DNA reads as TGTGCCAGCAGTTTGGGAGCGGAAGGTGACTACGAGCAGTACTTC.

Here the CDR3 reads CASSSGLLHEQFF. CDR3 nucleotides: TGTGCCAGCAGCTCAGGACTCCTACATGAGCAGTTCTTC. V gene TRBV5-4 combines with J gene TRBJ2-1, with D perhaps matching TRBD2 (5 bases). The CDR3 consists of 13 residues. Between the trimmed V and J ends, which lost 3 bases and 8 bases, there was a span of 12 bases. CDR1 is SGHNT, CDR2 YYREEE, per germline (reference sequence).

The CDR3 region has the DNA TGTGCTAGTGGTTTGGACCGGGACATTCCTCTTCTAGTGACGCAGTATTTT. The encoded protein is CASGLDRDIPLLVTQYF. The chain joins TRBV12-5 to TRBJ2-3; D perhaps matches TRBD1 (6 bases). V lost 1 base to trimming and J lost 9 bases, with 23 bases between them. Germline CDR1 LGHNT, CDR2 FRNRAP. The CDR3 consists of 17 residues.

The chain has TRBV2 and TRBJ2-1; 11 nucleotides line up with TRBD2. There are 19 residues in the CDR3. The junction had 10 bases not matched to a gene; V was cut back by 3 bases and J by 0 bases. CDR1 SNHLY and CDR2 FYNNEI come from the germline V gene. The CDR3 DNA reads TGTGCCAGCAGTGATATAGCGGGGGGGGACGTAAGCTCCTACAATGAGCAGTTCTTC. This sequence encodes CASSDIAGGDVSSYNEQFF. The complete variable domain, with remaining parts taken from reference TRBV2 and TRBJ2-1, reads EPEVTQTPSHQVTQMGQEVILRCVPISNHLYFYWYRQILGQKVEFLVSFYNNEISEKSEIFDDQFSVERPDGSNFTLKIRSTKLEDSAMYFCASSDIAGGDVSSYNEQFFGPGTRLTVL.

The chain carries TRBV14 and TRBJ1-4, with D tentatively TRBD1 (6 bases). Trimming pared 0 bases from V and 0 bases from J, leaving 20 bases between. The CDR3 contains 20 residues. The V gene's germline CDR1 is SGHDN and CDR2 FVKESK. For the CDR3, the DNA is TGTGCCAGCAGCCAAGATACGGGGGCCACCCTATATGCAACTAATGAAAAACTGTTTTTT. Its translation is CASSQDTGATLYATNEKLFF. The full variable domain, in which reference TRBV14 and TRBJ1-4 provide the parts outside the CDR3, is EAGVTQFPSHSVIEKGQTVTLRCDPISGHDNLYWYRRVMGKEIKFLLHFVKESKQDESGMPNNRFLAERTGGTYSTLKVQPAELEDSGVYFCASSQDTGATLYATNEKLFFGSGTQLSVL.

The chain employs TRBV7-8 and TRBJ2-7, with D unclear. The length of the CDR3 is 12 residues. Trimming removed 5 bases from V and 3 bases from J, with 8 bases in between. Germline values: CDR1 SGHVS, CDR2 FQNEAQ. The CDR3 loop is CASSPIIYEQYF. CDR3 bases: TGTGCCAGCAGCCCGATTATCTACGAGCAGTACTTC. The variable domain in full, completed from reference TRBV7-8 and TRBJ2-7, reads GAGVSQSPRYKVAKRGQDVALRCDPISGHVSLFWYQQALGQGPEFLTYFQNEAQLDKSGLPSDRFFAERPEGSVSTLKIQRTQQEDSAVYLCASSPIIYEQYFGPGTRLTVT.

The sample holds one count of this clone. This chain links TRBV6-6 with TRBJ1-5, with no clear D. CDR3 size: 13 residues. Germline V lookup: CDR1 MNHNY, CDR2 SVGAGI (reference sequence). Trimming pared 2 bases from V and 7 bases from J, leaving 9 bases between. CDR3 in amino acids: CASSYGETQPQHF. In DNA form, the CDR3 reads TGTGCCAGCAGTTACGGGGAAACACAGCCCCAGCATTTT.

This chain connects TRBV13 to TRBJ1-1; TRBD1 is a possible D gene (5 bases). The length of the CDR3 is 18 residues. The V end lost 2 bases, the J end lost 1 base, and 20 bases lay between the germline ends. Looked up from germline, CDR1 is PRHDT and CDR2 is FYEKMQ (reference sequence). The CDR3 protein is CASSLSLEGPGTNTEAFF. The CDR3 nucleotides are TGTGCCAGCAGCTTATCCTTAGAAGGCCCCGGGACGAACACTGAAGCTTTCTTT.

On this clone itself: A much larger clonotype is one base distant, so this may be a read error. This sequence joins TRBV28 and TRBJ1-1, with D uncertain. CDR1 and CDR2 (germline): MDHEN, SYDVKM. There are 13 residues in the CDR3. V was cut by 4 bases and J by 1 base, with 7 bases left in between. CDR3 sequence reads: CASSYRGNTEAFF. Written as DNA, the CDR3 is TGTGCCAGCAGTTACCGGGGGAACACTGAAGCTTTCTTT.

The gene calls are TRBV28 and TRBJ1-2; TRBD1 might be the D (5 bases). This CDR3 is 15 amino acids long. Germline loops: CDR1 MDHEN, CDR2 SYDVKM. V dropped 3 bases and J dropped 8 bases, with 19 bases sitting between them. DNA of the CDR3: TGTGCCAGCAGTTTTCTCGACAGTCCCTTAGAGGGCTACACCTTC. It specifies CASSFLDSPLEGYTF.

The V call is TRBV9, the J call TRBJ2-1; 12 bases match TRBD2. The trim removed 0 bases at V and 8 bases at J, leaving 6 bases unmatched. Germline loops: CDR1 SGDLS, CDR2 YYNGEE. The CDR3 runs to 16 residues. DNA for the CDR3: TGTGCCAGCAGCGTAGGGGTGACTAGCGGGAGTGATGAGCAGTTCTTC. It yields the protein CASSVGVTSGSDEQFF.

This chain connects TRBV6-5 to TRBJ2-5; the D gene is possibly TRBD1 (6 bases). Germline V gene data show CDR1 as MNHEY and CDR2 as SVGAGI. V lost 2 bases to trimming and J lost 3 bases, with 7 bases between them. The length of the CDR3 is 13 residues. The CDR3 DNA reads TGTGCCAGCAGTTACAGGACAGAAGAGACCCAGTACTTC. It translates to CASSYRTEETQYF.

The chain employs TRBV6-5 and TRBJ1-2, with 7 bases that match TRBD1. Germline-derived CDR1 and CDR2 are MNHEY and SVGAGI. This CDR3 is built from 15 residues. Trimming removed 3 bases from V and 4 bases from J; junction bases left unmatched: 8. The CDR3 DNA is TGTGCCAGCAGTTATTACGACAGGGACGGCTATGGCTACACCTTC. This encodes CASSYYDRDGYGYTF.

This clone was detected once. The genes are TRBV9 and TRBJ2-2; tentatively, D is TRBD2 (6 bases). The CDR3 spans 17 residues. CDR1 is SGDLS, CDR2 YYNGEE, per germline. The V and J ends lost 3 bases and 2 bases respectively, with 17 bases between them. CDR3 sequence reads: CASSAPGREPNTGELFF. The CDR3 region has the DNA TGTGCCAGCAGCGCACCGGGACGGGAGCCTAACACCGGGGAGCTGTTTTTT.

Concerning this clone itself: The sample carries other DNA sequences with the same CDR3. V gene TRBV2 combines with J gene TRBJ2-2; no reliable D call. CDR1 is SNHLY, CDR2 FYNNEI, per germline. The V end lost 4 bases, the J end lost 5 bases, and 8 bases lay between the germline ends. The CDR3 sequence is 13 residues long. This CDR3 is CASSAGSTGELFF. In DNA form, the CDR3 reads TGTGCCAGCAGTGCGGGTTCAACCGGGGAGCTGTTTTTT.

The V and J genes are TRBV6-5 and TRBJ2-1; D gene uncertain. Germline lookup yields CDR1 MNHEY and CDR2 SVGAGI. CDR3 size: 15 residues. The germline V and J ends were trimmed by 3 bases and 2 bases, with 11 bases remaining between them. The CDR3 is CASSYLSVPYNEQFF. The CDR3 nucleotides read TGTGCCAGCAGTTATTTGTCTGTCCCCTACAATGAGCAGTTCTTC.

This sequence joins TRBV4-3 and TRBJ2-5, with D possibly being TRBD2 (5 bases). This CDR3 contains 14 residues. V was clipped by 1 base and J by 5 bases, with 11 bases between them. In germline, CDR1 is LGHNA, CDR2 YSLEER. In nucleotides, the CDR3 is TGCGCCAGCAGCCAAGCGCAACCGGGGGAGACCCAGTACTTC. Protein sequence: CASSQAQPGETQYF.

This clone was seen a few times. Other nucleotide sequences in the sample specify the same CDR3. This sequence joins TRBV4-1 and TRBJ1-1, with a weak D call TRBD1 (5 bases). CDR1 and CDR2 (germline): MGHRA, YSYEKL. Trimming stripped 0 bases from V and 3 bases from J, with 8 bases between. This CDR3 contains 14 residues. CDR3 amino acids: CASSQETGDTEAFF. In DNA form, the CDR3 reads TGCGCCAGCAGCCAAGAAACGGGGGACACTGAAGCTTTCTTT.

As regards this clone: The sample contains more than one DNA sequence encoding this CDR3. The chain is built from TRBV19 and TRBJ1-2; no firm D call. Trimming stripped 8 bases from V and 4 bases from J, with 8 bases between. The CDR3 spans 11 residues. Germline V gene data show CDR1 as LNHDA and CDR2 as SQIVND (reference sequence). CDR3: CASSDGYGYTF. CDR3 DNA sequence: TGTGCCAGTTCGGACGGCTATGGCTACACCTTC.